The clone carrying this T cell receptor beta chain appeared a few times. The antigen is unknown. The data were taken from a study of T cell repertoires in cytomegalovirus infection. In the study overall: Used in the study were CMV epitopes, some recently identified and HLA-C-restricted, others well-studied and HLA-B-restricted. Public TCR beta signature analysis indicated the presence of both CMV infection and matching HLA type.

Study findings and constraints: Cumulated frequencies of public TCR beta families served to identify carriers of CMV plus the relevant HLA. Within the response measured ex vivo, HLA-C-restricted CMV-specific TCR beta clonotypes were dominant.

CDR1 is LNHDA and CDR2 is SQIVND in the germline V gene (reference sequence). CDR3 length: 14 residues. Trimming pared 4 bases from V and 3 bases from J, leaving 10 bases between. MiXCR was run by TCRdb on the reads, yielding one entry per CDR3 protein. The table records 680,000 or so distinct CDR3 sequences, roughly a third of them present only once. Sample: cultured PBMCs, taken from culture after CMV antigen stimulation. The V call is TRBV19, the J call TRBJ1-5; tentatively, D is TRBD1 (5 bases). The origin of this receptor is a human donor in good health (CMV status not recorded). Some clones in this sample may be carry-over from other donors' samples. Here the CDR3 DNA reads TGTGCCAGTAGTACCACAGGATACAATCAGCCCCAGCATTTT. Translated: CASSTTGYNQPQHF.